These 27 T cell receptor beta chains came from one sample sequenced in a study of memory CD4+ T cells and cytomegalovirus serostatus. Profiling relied on immunoSEQ multiplex PCR, and the TCRdb table lists in-frame clones only, not all of them. The sample has around 88,000 clones, around 80% seen once. Single viable CD3+CD4+CD8-CD45RO+ cells were sorted as the memory CD4+ T cells. Sequences were obtained from memory CD4+ T cells from blood. The origin of the receptors is an adult in good health and CMV-seropositive.

This chain connects TRBV6-6 to TRBJ2-1; tentative D call: TRBD2 (5 bases). The CDR3 length is 12 residues. V shed 5 bases and J shed 9 bases, with 11 bases lying between them. The germline gives CDR1 MNHNY, CDR2 SVGAGI (reference sequence). The CDR3 loop reads CASSTRAPEQFF. CDR3 DNA sequence: TGTGCCAGCAGTACGCGGGCCCCTGAGCAGTTCTTC.

CDR3 residues: CASSLGQGASTNEKLFF. The CDR3, as DNA: TGCGCCAGCAGCTTAGGGCAGGGGGCTTCAACTAATGAAAAACTGTTTTTT. The chain combines TRBV5-1 with TRBJ1-4, with 8 bases aligning to TRBD1. This CDR3 contains 17 residues. V was clipped by 2 bases and J by 0 bases; unmatched bases: 6. The germline gives CDR1 SGHRS, CDR2 YFSETQ. Drawing the rest from reference TRBV5-1 and TRBJ1-4, the complete variable domain is KAGVTQTPRYLIKTRGQQVTLSCSPISGHRSVSWYQQTPGQGLQFLFEYFSETQRNKGNFPGRFSGRQFSNSRSEMNVSTLELGDSALYLCASSLGQGASTNEKLFFGSGTQLSVL.

This clone was recorded only once. The chain uses TRBV10-3 and TRBJ2-7, with 11 bases that match TRBD1. The CDR3 runs 14 residues. V gave up 10 bases and J gave up 3 bases; unmatched junction bases: 8. Per the germline V gene, CDR1 is ENHRY and CDR2 is SYGVKD. The CDR3 bases are TGTGCCACAGGACAGGGGGCAGCAAACTACGAGCAGTACTTC. Residues: CATGQGAANYEQYF.

There are a few counts of this clone. The chain has TRBV15 and TRBJ2-5; maybe TRBD2 (5 bases). V was clipped by 0 bases and J by 8 bases, with 13 bases between them. This CDR3 comprises 14 residues. CDR1 is LNHNV, CDR2 YYDKDF, per germline (reference sequence). The CDR3 protein is CATSRDKRVLTQYF. Written as DNA, the CDR3 is TGTGCCACCAGCAGAGATAAGAGGGTTCTTACCCAGTACTTC.

The V gene is TRBV4-3, the J gene TRBJ2-2; TRBD2 matches at 8 bases. V trimming: 4 bases; J trimming: 4 bases; junction bases outside the gene matches: 8. CDR1 is LGHNA and CDR2 is YSLEER in the germline V gene. The CDR3 length is 16 residues. In DNA, the CDR3 is TGCGCCAGCAGCCGGGTAGCGGGAATCCCCACCGGGGAGCTGTTTTTT. It is translated as CASSRVAGIPTGELFF.

The chain has TRBV5-1 and TRBJ2-5; possibly TRBD2 for D (5 bases). The CDR3 totals 13 residues. Trimming shortened V by 3 bases and J by 4 bases, and 10 bases separated the two germline ends. Germline assignment: CDR1 SGHRS and CDR2 YFSETQ. The CDR3 region is CASSSSGSETQYF. The CDR3 bases are TGCGCCAGCAGCTCGAGCGGCTCAGAGACCCAGTACTTC.

The CDR3 bases are TGTGCCAGCAGGACGGCAGATACGCAGTATTTT. It translates to CASRTADTQYF. The rearrangement links TRBV6-5 to TRBJ2-3; D is undetermined. This CDR3 has 11 residues. Germline V gene lookup returns CDR1 MNHEY and CDR2 SVGAGI. Trimming left V 6 bases short and J 4 bases short, with 5 bases between.

This sequence joins TRBV2 and TRBJ2-7, with 7 bases that match TRBD2. Germline assignment: CDR1 SNHLY and CDR2 FYNNEI. This CDR3 is 12 amino acids long. The junction had 2 bases not matched to a gene; V was cut back by 7 bases and J by 2 bases. The CDR3 nucleotides are TGTGCCAGCATGGGGGGGACCTACGAGCAGTACTTC. Its translation: CASMGGTYEQYF.

V is TRBV21-1 and J is TRBJ2-1. TRBV21-1 is flagged as a pseudogene. CDR3 length equals 16 residues. The CDR3 spells CASSNRGPTHYNEQFF. CDR3 bases: TGTGCCAGCAGCAATCGGGGCCCAACACACTACAATGAGCAGTTCTTC.

This clone has just a few counts. The chain employs TRBV28 and TRBJ1-4; D possibly corresponds to TRBD1 (5 bases). Germline V gives CDR1 MDHEN, CDR2 SYDVKM. With 4 bases removed from V and 7 bases from J, the gap between germline ends came to 16 bases. The CDR3 has 15 amino acids. The CDR3 coding sequence is TGTGCCAGCAGTTCATACGGGGGGGATACTGAAAAACTGTTTTTT. Translating gives CASSSYGGDTEKLFF. Supplemented by reference TRBV28 and TRBJ1-4, the full variable domain reads DVKVTQSSRYLVKRTGEKVFLECVQDMDHENMFWYRQDPGLGLRLIYFSYDVKMKEKGDIPEGYSVSREKKERFSLILESASTNQTSMYLCASSSYGGDTEKLFFGSGTQLSVL.

This clone has a handful of counts. This chain uses TRBV7-9 with TRBJ1-1; D call uncertain. Germline assignment: CDR1 SEHNR and CDR2 FQNEAQ (reference sequence). V shed 1 base and J shed 3 bases, with 9 bases lying between them. CDR3 length: 14 amino acids. The CDR3 sequence: CASSLVGDDTEAFF. The CDR3 DNA is TGTGCCAGCAGCTTAGTCGGGGATGACACTGAAGCTTTCTTT.

CDR3 DNA: TGCGCCAGCAGCTTGGTGCAGCTAAACGGCAATCAGCCCCAGCATTTT. Amino acid sequence: CASSLVQLNGNQPQHF. The rearrangement joins TRBV5-1 to TRBJ1-5; no firm D call. The CDR3 covers 16 residues. Germline lookup yields CDR1 SGHRS and CDR2 YFSETQ. The ends were cut back, 0 bases at V and 2 bases at J, with 12 bases in the middle.

The table lists this clone with a count of one. The junction departs from germline at one end; a sequencing error may be responsible. This sequence joins TRBV7-7 and TRBJ1-4; 8 positions agree with TRBD1. There are 15 residues in the CDR3. Per germline, CDR1 SSHAT and CDR2 FNYEAQ (reference sequence). CDR3 in DNA: TGTGCTAGCAGCTTGGGACAGGCACCTAATGAAAAACTGTTTTTT. Translated: CASSLGQAPNEKLFF.

J is TRBJ1-1 and V is TRBV9; D is ambiguous. Germline assignment: CDR1 SGDLS and CDR2 YYNGEE. V was pared by 4 bases and J by 0 bases, with 16 bases between. The CDR3 length is 16 residues. The CDR3 nucleotides read TGTGCCAGCAGCCCCGTGAGGAGGTTCATGAACACTGAAGCTTTCTTT. It is translated as CASSPVRRFMNTEAFF.

The V call is TRBV5-1, the J call TRBJ2-1; D unclear. V lost 0 bases and J lost 6, with 7 bases in between. Germline V gene sequence: CDR1 SGHRS, CDR2 YFSETQ. CDR3 length: 13 amino acids. This chain's CDR3 is CASSLGWINEQFF. As DNA, the CDR3 is TGCGCCAGCAGCTTGGGGTGGATCAATGAGCAGTTCTTC. The entire variable domain, with the rest obtained from reference TRBV5-1 and TRBJ2-1, is as follows: KAGVTQTPRYLIKTRGQQVTLSCSPISGHRSVSWYQQTPGQGLQFLFEYFSETQRNKGNFPGRFSGRQFSNSRSEMNVSTLELGDSALYLCASSLGWINEQFFGPGTRLTVL.

The CDR3 coding sequence is TGTGCCAGCAGTGGCAGGGTCGGTAATCAGCCCCAGCATTTT. Its translation is CASSGRVGNQPQHF. The rearrangement joins TRBV2 to TRBJ1-5; D might be TRBD1 (5 bases). CDR3 length: 14 residues. In germline, CDR1 is SNHLY, CDR2 FYNNEI. V lost 4 bases and J lost 4, with 11 bases in between.

The chain has TRBV7-6 and TRBJ2-5; 8 positions agree with TRBD2. Germline V lookup: CDR1 SGHVS, CDR2 FNYEAQ. V lost 0 bases and J lost 5; bases outside the gene matches: 5. There are 15 residues in the CDR3. The CDR3 spells CASSLALAGVETQYF. Here the CDR3 DNA reads TGTGCCAGCAGCTTAGCCCTAGCGGGCGTGGAGACCCAGTACTTC.

This clone was seen a few times. V and J are TRBV4-2 and TRBJ2-7; the match to TRBD2 covers 9 bases. Germline V gene lookup returns CDR1 LGHNA and CDR2 YNFKEQ. The V and J ends lost 1 base and 4 bases, in that order; junction bases with no gene match: 5. The CDR3 covers 15 residues. This CDR3 reads CASSQGLADPYEQYF. The CDR3 DNA sequence: TGTGCCAGCAGCCAAGGACTAGCGGACCCTTACGAGCAGTACTTC.

The J gene is TRBJ1-2, the V gene TRBV27; 9 bases are a match to TRBD1. V dropped 6 bases and J dropped 3; count of bases not matched to a gene: 5. The CDR3 is made up of 14 amino acids. The germline CDR1 and CDR2 sequences are MNHEY and SMNVEV (reference sequence). CDR3 DNA: TGTGCCAGCAGCGGACAGGGGATCCACTATGGCTACACCTTC. It specifies CASSGQGIHYGYTF.

The rearrangement joins TRBV29-1 to TRBJ2-3; 12 nucleotides match TRBD2. V shed 8 bases, J shed 2 bases, and the junction held 8 bases outside the gene matches. The CDR3 is 15 residues long. CDR1 is SQVTM and CDR2 is ANQGSEA in the germline V gene. CDR3: CSSNGLAGSTDTQYF. In DNA form, the CDR3 reads TGCAGCTCAAACGGACTAGCGGGATCCACAGATACGCAGTATTTT.

In DNA, the CDR3 is TGTGCCAGCAGCCAACCAGGGACACCACACGGCTACACCTTC. This encodes CASSQPGTPHGYTF. This rearrangement joins TRBV5-4 to TRBJ1-2; D is possibly TRBD1 (6 bases). The CDR3 consists of 14 residues. V lost 4 bases, J lost 8 bases, and 18 bases lay in between. In germline, CDR1 is SGHNT, CDR2 YYREEE (reference sequence).

The V and J genes are TRBV7-6 and TRBJ2-2; TRBD2 matches at 7 bases. This CDR3 contains 19 residues. The V gene's germline CDR1 is SGHVS and CDR2 FNYEAQ. After removal of 1 base from V and 2 bases from J, the junction contained 13 bases not matched to a gene. CDR3 sequence (DNA): TGTGCCAGCAGCTTAGGGTTGGGGACCGGGACTACAAACACCGGGGAGCTGTTTTTT. Amino acids: CASSLGLGTGTTNTGELFF.

The CDR3, as DNA: TGTGCCAGCACCCCAAGGAGCTCCTACAATGAGCAGTTCTTC. This sequence encodes CASTPRSSYNEQFF. The chain has TRBV28 and TRBJ2-1; D call uncertain. Germline V gene lookup returns CDR1 MDHEN and CDR2 SYDVKM. V was trimmed by 7 bases and J by 0 bases, leaving 10 bases between them. The CDR3 consists of 14 residues.

The chain uses TRBV2 and TRBJ1-1; D may be TRBD1 (6 bases). CDR3 length equals 12 residues. The V gene's germline CDR1 is SNHLY and CDR2 FYNNEI. V gave up 3 bases and J gave up 11 bases, with 13 bases separating them. In DNA, the CDR3 is TGTGCCAGCAGTGATAGCCGGGGGGCGGCTTTCTTT. Amino acid sequence: CASSDSRGAAFF. Complete variable domain (other parts from reference TRBV2 and TRBJ1-1): EPEVTQTPSHQVTQMGQEVILRCVPISNHLYFYWYRQILGQKVEFLVSFYNNEISEKSEIFDDQFSVERPDGSNFTLKIRSTKLEDSAMYFCASSDSRGAAFFGQGTRLTVV.

The V gene is TRBV7-2, the J gene TRBJ1-2, with no clear D. This CDR3 is 15 amino acids long. V dropped 0 bases and J dropped 0 bases, with 8 bases sitting between them. The V gene's germline CDR1 is SGHTA and CDR2 FQGNSA. Written as DNA, the CDR3 is TGTGCCAGCAGCTTAGCTTGGGGTCCTAACTATGGCTACACCTTC. Residues: CASSLAWGPNYGYTF.

The J gene is TRBJ2-3, the V gene TRBV14; no clear D. The CDR3 runs 12 residues. Germline CDR1 reads SGHDN; CDR2 reads FVKESK. Trimming took off 0 bases at V and 8 bases at J, with 6 bases between the two ends. The CDR3 DNA reads TGTGCCAGCAGCCAAGATGTCGGTACGCAGTATTTT. As protein: CASSQDVGTQYF.

The chain couples TRBV7-2 to TRBJ2-1; 10 nucleotides match TRBD2. The length of the CDR3 is 15 residues. Germline CDR1 reads SGHTA; CDR2 reads FQGNSA. Trimming at V came to 5 bases and at J to 5 bases, leaving 6 bases not matched to a gene. CDR3 coding DNA: TGTGCCAGCAGCCCCAGGACTAGCGGAAACAATGAGCAGTTCTTC. It is translated as CASSPRTSGNNEQFF.